What follows describes a single T cell receptor beta chain. The antigen is not known. These data are taken from a study of response to subunit inactivated influenza vaccine. TCRdb reprocessed the RT-PCR reads with MiXCR, giving one entry per CDR3 protein. Here the sample spans about 530,000 distinct CDR3 sequences, roughly 13% being singletons. The CDR3 extends over 12 amino acids. Germline CDR1 reads LGHDT; CDR2 reads YNNKEL (reference sequence). Between the trimmed V and J ends, which lost 3 bases and 9 bases, there was a span of 9 bases. Study-level findings and limits: Authors suggested each seasonal influenza vaccination recruits few new T cells.

The specimen comprised PBMCs from blood, sampled 45 days after vaccination. The TCR was taken from a man between 45 and 60 years old who received an inactivated influenza vaccine. The rearrangement joins TRBV3-1 to TRBJ2-1, with D perhaps TRBD2 (5 bases). The CDR3 DNA reads as TGTGCCAGCAGCCAGCTCGAGGGTGAGCAGTTCTTC. Its protein product is CASSQLEGEQFF.